The rows below give T cell receptor beta chains drawn from one sample of a study of cytomegalovirus exposure and HLA in healthy donors. Method: immunoSEQ multiplex PCR; TCRdb's copy keeps in-frame clones and lacks some. The sample consists of approximately 170,000 clones, about 80% of them appearing once. The sample consisted of PBMCs. Receptors originate from a man between 18 and 35 years old in good health and CMV-seropositive. CDR3s include the opening cysteine and the closing phenylalanine or tryptophan. D genes are given only for firm matches. The size entry is marked missing in some rows and otherwise reads once, few, many or a size class.

abundance	j_gene	d_gene	v_gene	CDR3aa	CDR3nt
NA	TRBJ1-3	NA	TRBV5-5	CASSPSGGVGTIYF	TGTGCCAGCAGCCCGAGCGGGGGAGTGGGGACCATATATTTT
NA	TRBJ1-3	NA	TRBV10-1	CASSGGTGNTIYF	TGCGCCAGCAGTGGAGGGACTGGAAACACCATATATTTT
NA	TRBJ2-1	TRBD2	TRBV30	CAWSVRSGNNEQFF	TGTGCCTGGAGTGTAAGAAGCGGGAACAATGAGCAGTTCTTC
NA	TRBJ2-7	NA	TRBV28	CASSFGGEQYF	TGTGCCAGCAGTTTCGGGGGAGAGCAGTACTTC
NA	TRBJ2-1	TRBD1	TRBV28	CASSFSGQGSNEQFF	TGTGCCAGCAGTTTTTCAGGACAGGGGAGTAATGAGCAGTTCTTC
NA	TRBJ1-2	NA	TRBV4-1	CASSQWANRVDYGYTF	TGCGCCAGCAGCCAGTGGGCGAATAGAGTGGACTATGGCTACACCTTC
NA	TRBJ1-5	TRBD1	TRBV28	CASSQGTVLREPQHF	TGTGCCAGCAGTCAAGGGACAGTCTTACGGGAGCCCCAGCATTTT
few	TRBJ1-5	NA	TRBV7-9	CASSSTGDQPQHF	TGTGCCAGCAGCTCGACAGGAGATCAGCCCCAGCATTTT
NA	TRBJ2-2	NA	TRBV7-2	CASSPAALGLFF	TGTGCCAGCAGCCCGGCGGCCCTGGGGCTGTTTTTT
NA	TRBJ1-1	NA	TRBV13	CASSTRGGSDTEAFF	TGTGCCAGCAGCACCCGGGGAGGGTCTGACACTGAAGCTTTCTTT
NA	TRBJ1-2	TRBD1	TRBV4-1	CASSQHGTGTNYGYTF	TGCGCCAGCAGCCAACACGGGACAGGCACTAACTATGGCTACACCTTC
once	TRBJ1-3	NA	TRBV5-1	CASSAGAGNTIYF	TGCGCCAGCAGCGCGGGAGCTGGAAACACCATATATTTT
NA	TRBJ2-7	TRBD1	TRBV6-1	CASRDPGQGTYEQYF	TGTGCCAGCAGAGACCCGGGACAGGGGACTTACGAGCAGTACTTC
NA	TRBJ1-1	TRBD1	TRBV28	CASSTPQTGATEAFF	TGTGCCAGCAGCACACCACAGACAGGGGCCACTGAAGCTTTCTTT
NA	TRBJ2-2	NA	TRBV2	CASRGPSDAGELFF	TGTGCCAGCAGGGGTCCTAGCGACGCCGGGGAGCTGTTTTTT
NA	TRBJ2-5	NA	TRBV6-1	CASSRRQAVMETQYF	TGTGCCAGCAGTCGCCGACAGGCGGTGATGGAGACCCAGTACTTC
few	TRBJ2-1	NA	TRBV9	CASSVRMADNEQFF	TGTGCCAGCAGCGTTAGGATGGCGGATAATGAGCAGTTCTTC
NA	TRBJ2-5	TRBD2	TRBV9	CASSVNPTSLYQETQYF	TGTGCCAGCAGCGTCAACCCGACTAGCCTCTACCAAGAGACCCAGTACTTC
NA	TRBJ2-7	NA	TRBV4-3	CASSQDGARGNEQYF	TGCGCCAGCAGCCAAGATGGGGCAAGGGGTAACGAGCAGTACTTC
NA	TRBJ2-7	TRBD1	TRBV4-3	CASSLTGASYEQYF	TGCGCCAGCAGCCTGACAGGGGCCTCCTACGAGCAGTACTTC
NA	TRBJ2-7	TRBD2	TRBV28	CASSRLAGHYEQYF	TGTGCCAGCAGTCGACTAGCGGGACACTACGAGCAGTACTTC
NA	TRBJ2-5	NA	TRBV19	CASSIFLGDRETQYF	TGTGCCAGTAGTATATTTCTCGGTGATCGCGAGACCCAGTACTTC
NA	TRBJ2-5	NA	TRBV28	CASSWSSEETQYF	TGTGCCAGCAGTTGGTCTAGCGAGGAGACCCAGTACTTC
NA	TRBJ1-2	NA	TRBV6-5	CASSLTRGGLGYTF	TGTGCCAGCAGCCTCACCAGGGGTGGTTTGGGCTACACCTTC
few	TRBJ1-3	TRBD1	TRBV7-9	CASSPRDSSGNTIYF	TGTGCCAGCAGCCCCCGGGACAGCTCTGGAAACACCATATATTTT
NA	TRBJ2-3	TRBD1	TRBV5-6	CASRAGGSLDTQYF	TGTGCCAGCAGGGCAGGGGGTAGCTTGGATACGCAGTATTTT
NA	TRBJ1-2	NA	TRBV27	CASSSLTRSDYGYTF	TGTGCCAGCAGTTCCCTAACACGGAGCGACTATGGCTACACCTTC
NA	TRBJ1-5	NA	TRBV28	CASSYIRGTDQPQHF	TGTGCCAGCAGTTACATTAGGGGTACGGATCAGCCCCAGCATTTT
NA	TRBJ1-2	NA	TRBV7-2	CASSSPWGLGNYGYTF	TGTGCCAGCAGCTCACCGTGGGGGCTGGGGAACTATGGCTACACCTTC
NA	TRBJ1-1	NA	TRBV4-1	CASSPEWRVNTEAFF	TGCGCCAGCAGCCCGGAATGGAGGGTGAACACTGAAGCTTTCTTT
NA	TRBJ2-7	TRBD1	TRBV5-5	CASSSGTGFYEQYF	TGTGCCAGCAGCTCCGGGACAGGGTTCTACGAGCAGTACTTC
NA	TRBJ2-1	NA	TRBV14	CASSLGSGDEQFF	TGTGCCAGCAGCCTCGGGTCGGGAGACGAGCAGTTCTTC
NA	TRBJ1-2	NA	TRBV9	CASTSGGSYGYTF	TGTGCCAGCACCTCAGGAGGGTCCTATGGCTACACCTTC
NA	TRBJ1-2	NA	TRBV7-9	CASSLGAGGYGYTF	TGTGCCAGCAGCTTAGGGGCGGGTGGCTATGGCTACACCTTC
NA	TRBJ2-3	TRBD2	TRBV11-3	CASSITSGRASDTQYF	TGTGCCAGCAGCATTACTAGCGGGAGGGCCTCAGATACGCAGTATTTT
NA	TRBJ1-2	NA	TRBV7-2	CASSLVGGYTF	TGTGCCAGCAGCTTAGTCGGTGGCTACACCTTC
NA	TRBJ2-7	NA	TRBV4-1	CASSPPGGGGWAGQYF	TGCGCCAGCAGCCCCCCCGGCGGAGGGGGCTGGGCCGGGCAGTACTTC
NA	TRBJ2-7	NA	TRBV11-2	CASSLVRYSYEQYF	TGTGCCAGCAGCTTAGTGCGGTACTCCTACGAGCAGTACTTC
NA	TRBJ1-5	TRBD1	TRBV5-5	CASSHLGQGGQPQHF	TGTGCCAGCAGCCATTTAGGACAGGGCGGTCAGCCCCAGCATTTT
NA	TRBJ1-1	NA	TRBV19	CASSIVGSPEAFF	TGTGCCAGTAGTATAGTCGGGTCTCCTGAAGCTTTCTTT
NA	TRBJ2-7	TRBD2	TRBV7-2	CASSFPKAGDSLAYEQYF	TGTGCCAGCAGCTTCCCTAAAGCGGGAGACTCGTTAGCCTACGAGCAGTACTTC
NA	TRBJ2-3	TRBD2	TRBV5-1	CASSLAGLAGVTDTQYF	TGCGCCAGCAGCTTGGCGGGCCTAGCGGGAGTAACAGATACGCAGTATTTT
NA	TRBJ1-1	NA	TRBV5-6	CASSFGRATEAFF	TGTGCCAGCAGCTTTGGTCGAGCCACTGAAGCTTTCTTT
NA	TRBJ2-1	NA	TRBV30	CAWSVNLDAYNEQFF	TGTGCCTGGAGTGTAAACCTAGACGCCTACAATGAGCAGTTCTTC
NA	TRBJ2-1	NA	TRBV19	CASSMVRDFGYNEQFF	TGTGCCAGTAGTATGGTCAGGGATTTTGGCTACAATGAGCAGTTCTTC
NA	TRBJ2-3	NA	TRBV29-1	CSAEDGIVDTQYF	TGCAGCGCCGAGGACGGGATCGTAGATACGCAGTATTTT
NA	TRBJ2-7	TRBD2	TRBV6-1	CASSLRGDEQYF	TGTGCCAGCAGTCTCCGGGGGGACGAGCAGTACTTC
few	TRBJ2-2	TRBD2	TRBV5-6	CASSPGGGDTGELFF	TGTGCCAGCAGCCCGGGGGGGGGCGACACCGGGGAGCTGTTTTTT
NA	TRBJ2-7	TRBD2	TRBV10-3	CAISDTSGSSEQYF	TGTGCCATCAGTGACACTAGCGGGAGTAGCGAGCAGTACTTC
NA	TRBJ2-1	TRBD2	TRBV6-5	CASSYASSGGNEQFF	TGTGCCAGCAGTTACGCATCTTCGGGGGGCAATGAGCAGTTCTTC
NA	TRBJ2-3	TRBD2	TRBV13	CASSLEAGGPKIDTQYF	TGTGCCAGCAGCTTAGAGGCGGGAGGGCCAAAAATAGATACGCAGTATTTT
few	TRBJ1-1	NA	TRBV19	CASSTEQLMNTEAFF	TGTGCCAGTAGTACCGAACAGTTAATGAACACTGAAGCTTTCTTT